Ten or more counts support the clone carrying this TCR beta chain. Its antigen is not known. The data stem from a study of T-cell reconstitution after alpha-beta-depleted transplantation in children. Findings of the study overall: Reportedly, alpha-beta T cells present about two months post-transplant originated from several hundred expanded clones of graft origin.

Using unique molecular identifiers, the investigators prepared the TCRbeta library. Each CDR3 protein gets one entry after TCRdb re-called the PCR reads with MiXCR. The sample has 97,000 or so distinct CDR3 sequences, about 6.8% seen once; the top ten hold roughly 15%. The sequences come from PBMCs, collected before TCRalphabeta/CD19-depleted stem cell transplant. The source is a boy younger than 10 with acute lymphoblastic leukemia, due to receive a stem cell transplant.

The CDR3 sequence is CASREGFYNEQFF. CDR3 nucleotide sequence: TGCGCCAGCAGAGAAGGGTTCTACAATGAGCAGTTCTTC. The V call is TRBV5-1, the J call TRBJ2-1; D not resolved. The germline V gene encodes CDR1 SGHRS and CDR2 YFSETQ. V was trimmed by 5 bases and J by 3 bases, leaving 9 bases between them. This CDR3 is built from 13 residues.